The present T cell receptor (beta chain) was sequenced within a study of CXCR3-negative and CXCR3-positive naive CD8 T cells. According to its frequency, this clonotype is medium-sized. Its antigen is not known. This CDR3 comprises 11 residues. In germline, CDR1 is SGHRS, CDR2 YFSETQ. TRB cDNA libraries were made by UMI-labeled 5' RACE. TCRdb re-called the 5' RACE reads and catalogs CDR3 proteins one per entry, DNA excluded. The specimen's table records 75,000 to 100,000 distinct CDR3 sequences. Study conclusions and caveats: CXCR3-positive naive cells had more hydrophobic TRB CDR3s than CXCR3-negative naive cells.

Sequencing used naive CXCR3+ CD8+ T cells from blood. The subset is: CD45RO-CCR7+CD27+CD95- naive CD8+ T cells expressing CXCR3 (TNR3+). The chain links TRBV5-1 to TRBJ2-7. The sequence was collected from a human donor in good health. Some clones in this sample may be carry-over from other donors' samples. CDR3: CASSQSYEQYF.